These 23 T cell receptor beta chains were sequenced from one sample in a study of blood T cell repertoires in COVID-19. Only in-frame clones appear in the TCRdb table, and some are missing; sequencing was by immunoSEQ multiplex PCR. The table has 300,000 to 400,000 clones, roughly 90% seen once. The sample was peripheral blood. All receptors derive from a man aged 30-40 years with COVID-19, enrolled during active disease.

In this sample, this clone turned up once. This rearrangement joins TRBV24-1 to TRBJ2-2, with D perhaps matching TRBD1 (5 bases). V lost 7 bases and J lost 1, with 12 bases in between. The CDR3 loop spans 15 amino acids. CDR1 and CDR2 (germline): KGHDR, SFDVKD. CDR3 loop: CATSQGSQNTGELFF. As DNA, the CDR3 is TGTGCCACCAGCCAGGGCAGTCAGAACACCGGGGAGCTGTTTTTT.

There are a few counts of this clone. This sequence joins TRBV7-9 and TRBJ2-1; 7 bases are a match to TRBD1. V trimming: 6 bases; J trimming: 6 bases; junction bases outside the gene matches: 8. Germline V gene data show CDR1 as SEHNR and CDR2 as FQNEAQ (reference sequence). The CDR3 extends over 14 amino acids. The CDR3 sequence: CASSQTTGTNEQFF. CDR3 sequence (DNA): TGTGCCAGCAGTCAAACGACAGGGACCAATGAGCAGTTCTTC.

The chain joins TRBV28 to TRBJ1-2, with 9 bases aligning to TRBD1. Trimming took 2 bases from V and 6 from J; bases not matched to a gene: 4. The germline CDR1 and CDR2 sequences are MDHEN and SYDVKM. The CDR3 covers 14 residues. In DNA form, the CDR3 reads TGTGCCAGCAGTTTAGGGACAGGGTATCATGGCTACACCTTC. It codes for CASSLGTGYHGYTF.

The chain links TRBV5-1 to TRBJ2-5, with 7 bases identical to TRBD1. V dropped 4 bases and J dropped 5; count of bases not matched to a gene: 8. CDR3 length: 14 residues. The germline V gene encodes CDR1 SGHRS and CDR2 YFSETQ. The CDR3 bases are TGCGCCAGCAGCCTCCGACAGGGTAGGGAGACCCAGTACTTC. Translating it yields CASSLRQGRETQYF. Full variable domain (missing parts from reference TRBV5-1 and TRBJ2-5): KAGVTQTPRYLIKTRGQQVTLSCSPISGHRSVSWYQQTPGQGLQFLFEYFSETQRNKGNFPGRFSGRQFSNSRSEMNVSTLELGDSALYLCASSLRQGRETQYFGPGTRLLVL.

The chain carries TRBV3-1 (or the pseudogene TRBV3-2) and TRBJ1-1, with D unclear. This CDR3 has 15 amino acids. CDR1 is LGHDT, CDR2 YNNKEL, per germline (reference sequence). V lost 2 bases and J 6 bases, leaving 16 bases between the germline ends. This CDR3 is CASSQTGPRWAEAFF. The CDR3 DNA reads as TGTGCCAGCAGCCAAACTGGGCCTCGGTGGGCTGAAGCTTTCTTT.

The V call is TRBV9, the J call TRBJ1-1, with D perhaps TRBD1 (5 bases). Trimming pared 3 bases from V and 0 bases from J, leaving 15 bases between. Looked up from germline, CDR1 is SGDLS and CDR2 is YYNGEE. The CDR3 consists of 16 residues. In DNA form, the CDR3 reads TGTGCCAGCAGCGCTGGAATCGGGGGACTGAACACTGAAGCTTTCTTT. It encodes CASSAGIGGLNTEAFF. The full variable domain, with the rest looked up from reference TRBV9 and TRBJ1-1, is DSGVTQTPKHLITATGQRVTLRCSPRSGDLSVYWYQQSLDQGLQFLIQYYNGEERAKGNILERFSAQQFPDLHSELNLSSLELGDSALYFCASSAGIGGLNTEAFFGQGTRLTVV.

The rearrangement links TRBV4-1 to TRBJ2-7, with D possibly matching TRBD2 (6 bases). The length of the CDR3 is 17 residues. Germline V lookup: CDR1 MGHRA, CDR2 YSYEKL. The V end was cut by 4 bases, the J end by 1 base, with 20 bases between. The CDR3 DNA is TGCGCCAGCAGCCCTTTTCGTTTGGGTAGCGGTTCCTACGAGCAGTACTTC. It translates to CASSPFRLGSGSYEQYF.

This rearrangement joins TRBV4-2 to TRBJ2-2; 7 bases fit TRBD2. CDR3 length: 16 residues. V shed 0 bases and J 6 bases; nucleotides not matched to a gene: 7. Germline V lookup: CDR1 LGHNA, CDR2 YNFKEQ. The CDR3 region has the DNA TGTGCCAGCAGCCAAGATATCGCGGGAGAGGCCGGGGAGCTGTTTTTT. It codes for CASSQDIAGEAGELFF.

This clone turned up a few times. The V and J genes are TRBV3-1 (or the pseudogene TRBV3-2) and TRBJ2-1, with 8 bases aligning to TRBD2. In germline, CDR1 is LGHDT, CDR2 YNNKEL (reference sequence). This CDR3 is 15 amino acids long. Trimming took 1 base from V and 7 from J; bases not matched to a gene: 6. CDR3 DNA sequence: TGTGCCAGCAGCCAAGCTAGCGGGCTAGGGAATGAGCAGTTCTTC. It encodes CASSQASGLGNEQFF.

J is TRBJ1-5 and V is TRBV10-3; TRBD1 matches 10 bases. There are 17 residues in the CDR3. J was trimmed by 4 bases and V by 0 bases; bases with no gene match: 6. Germline CDR1 reads ENHRY; CDR2 reads SYGVKD. The CDR3 DNA reads TGTGCCATCAGTGAGTCTTTCGACAGGGGGCAAAATCAGCCCCAGCATTTT. Translated, it gives CAISESFDRGQNQPQHF.

V usage is TRBV9 and J usage is TRBJ2-5, with 7 bases fitting TRBD1. V trimming: 4 bases; J trimming: 4 bases; junction bases outside the gene matches: 13. CDR3 length: 16 amino acids. Germline-derived CDR1 and CDR2 are SGDLS and YYNGEE. For the CDR3, the DNA is TGTGCCAGCAGCCTGGGGGACAGTACGTCCGGAGAGACCCAGTACTTC. Translated, it gives CASSLGDSTSGETQYF.

The chain combines TRBV2 with TRBJ2-2; tentative D call: TRBD1 (5 bases). Germline V gene data show CDR1 as SNHLY and CDR2 as FYNNEI. The CDR3 contains 15 residues. V was shortened by 1 base and J by 5 bases, with 11 bases between the two germline ends. CDR3: CASSEGGARTGELFF. DNA for the CDR3: TGTGCCAGCAGTGAAGGGGGCGCGAGGACCGGGGAGCTGTTTTTT.

The gene calls are TRBV4-1 and TRBJ2-5; TRBD2 matches at 12 bases. Trimming took 4 bases from V and 4 from J; bases not matched to a gene: 7. This CDR3 contains 16 residues. Germline loops: CDR1 MGHRA, CDR2 YSYEKL. In DNA, the CDR3 is TGCGCCAGCAGCCGAGGACAGACTAGCGGGGGAGAGACCCAGTACTTC. Amino acid sequence: CASSRGQTSGGETQYF.

In its sample, this clone was seen a few times. V and J are TRBV19 and TRBJ1-5, with a possible D match to TRBD1 (5 bases). The CDR3 contains 15 residues. The V end was cut by 7 bases, the J end by 2 bases, with 15 bases between. Germline lookup yields CDR1 LNHDA and CDR2 SQIVND (reference sequence). The CDR3 protein is CASTPNGGGNQPQHF. CDR3 coding DNA: TGTGCCAGTACCCCTAATGGGGGGGGCAATCAGCCCCAGCATTTT. Full variable domain (remainder filled in from reference TRBV19 and TRBJ1-5): DGGITQSPKYLFRKEGQNVTLSCEQNLNHDAMYWYRQDPGQGLRLIYYSQIVNDFQKGDIAEGYSVSREKKESFPLTVTSAQKNPTAFYLCASTPNGGGNQPQHFGDGTRLSIL.

The chain employs TRBV5-6 and TRBJ1-1, with 9 bases matching TRBD1. The CDR3 is 14 amino acids. Trimming cost V 4 bases and J 5 bases; bases outside gene matches: 6. Germline V gene lookup returns CDR1 SGHDT and CDR2 YYEEEE. The CDR3 reads CASSRGTGMTEAFF. CDR3 in DNA: TGTGCCAGCAGCCGAGGGACAGGGATGACTGAAGCTTTCTTT.

V and J are TRBV7-9 and TRBJ2-3; no reliable D call. This CDR3 region has 13 residues. With 3 bases removed from V and 1 base from J, the gap between germline ends came to 5 bases. CDR1 is SEHNR and CDR2 is FQNEAQ in the germline V gene (reference sequence). This chain's CDR3 is CASSFEGTDTQYF. CDR3 nucleotides: TGTGCCAGCAGCTTCGAGGGCACAGATACGCAGTATTTT.

The rearrangement links TRBV27 to TRBJ2-4; TRBD1 aligns across 7 bases. CDR3 size: 14 residues. V was clipped by 5 bases and J by 2 bases; unmatched bases: 3. The germline CDR1 and CDR2 sequences are MNHEY and SMNVEV (reference sequence). CDR3 sequence reads: CASSPDRSKNIQYF. CDR3 nucleotides: TGTGCCAGCAGTCCGGACAGGTCCAAAAACATTCAGTACTTC.

This clone was observed a handful of times. The chain has TRBV4-1 and TRBJ2-6, with TRBD1 matching over 10 bases. The V segment lost 5 bases and the J segment 2 bases; nucleotides outside the gene matches: 6. Germline V gene sequence: CDR1 MGHRA, CDR2 YSYEKL. The length of the CDR3 is 17 residues. Written as DNA, the CDR3 is TGCGCCAGCAGCAGACAGGGGGCGTTAGCTGGGGCCAACGTCCTGACTTTC. The encoded protein is CASSRQGALAGANVLTF.

The CDR3 here is CASSLEGNKGETQYF. The DNA for the CDR3 is TGTGCCAGCAGCTTAGAGGGGAATAAAGGAGAGACCCAGTACTTC. This sequence joins TRBV9 and TRBJ2-5; the D call may be TRBD1 or TRBD2 (5 bases each). CDR1 SGDLS and CDR2 YYNGEE come from the germline V gene. Between the trimmed V and J ends, which lost 4 bases and 4 bases, there was a span of 17 bases. The CDR3 sequence is 15 residues long.

The gene calls are TRBV19 and TRBJ2-1; possible D gene TRBD1, 5 bases. The CDR3 spans 14 residues. The V gene's germline CDR1 is LNHDA and CDR2 SQIVND (reference sequence). V was pared by 3 bases and J by 6 bases, with 12 bases between. CDR3 residues: CASSMGRVGNEQFF. The CDR3 bases are TGTGCCAGTAGTATGGGCAGGGTTGGCAATGAGCAGTTCTTC.

This rearrangement joins TRBV7-2 to TRBJ1-4; D is possibly TRBD1 (5 bases). Germline lookup yields CDR1 SGHTA and CDR2 FQGNSA. The V end was cut by 0 bases, the J end by 3 bases, with 14 bases between. This CDR3 contains 17 residues. CDR3 residues: CASSLAPMAQANEKLFF. CDR3 DNA sequence: TGTGCCAGCAGCTTAGCGCCAATGGCACAGGCTAATGAAAAACTGTTTTTT. The full variable domain, with the rest looked up from reference TRBV7-2 and TRBJ1-4, is GAGVSQSPSNKVTEKGKDVELRCDPISGHTALYWYRQSLGQGLEFLIYFQGNSAPDKSGLPSDRFSAERTGGSVSTLTIQRTQQEDSAVYLCASSLAPMAQANEKLFFGSGTQLSVL.

The gene calls are TRBV18 and TRBJ1-1; D ambiguous. The germline V gene has CDR1 KGHSH and CDR2 LQKENI. CDR3 length: 12 residues. Trimming took 1 base from V and 3 from J, leaving 3 bases between them. CDR3 coding DNA: TGTGCCAGCTCACCACGCGACACTGAAGCTTTCTTT. This sequence encodes CASSPRDTEAFF.

V usage is TRBV19 and J usage is TRBJ2-7; the match to TRBD2 covers 12 bases. After removal of 2 bases from V and 5 bases from J, the junction contained 4 bases not matched to a gene. The CDR3 extends over 15 amino acids. Germline CDR1 reads LNHDA; CDR2 reads SQIVND (reference sequence). The CDR3 sequence is CASSIKTSGSHEQYF. The CDR3 DNA reads TGTGCCAGTAGTATAAAGACTAGCGGGAGCCACGAGCAGTACTTC.